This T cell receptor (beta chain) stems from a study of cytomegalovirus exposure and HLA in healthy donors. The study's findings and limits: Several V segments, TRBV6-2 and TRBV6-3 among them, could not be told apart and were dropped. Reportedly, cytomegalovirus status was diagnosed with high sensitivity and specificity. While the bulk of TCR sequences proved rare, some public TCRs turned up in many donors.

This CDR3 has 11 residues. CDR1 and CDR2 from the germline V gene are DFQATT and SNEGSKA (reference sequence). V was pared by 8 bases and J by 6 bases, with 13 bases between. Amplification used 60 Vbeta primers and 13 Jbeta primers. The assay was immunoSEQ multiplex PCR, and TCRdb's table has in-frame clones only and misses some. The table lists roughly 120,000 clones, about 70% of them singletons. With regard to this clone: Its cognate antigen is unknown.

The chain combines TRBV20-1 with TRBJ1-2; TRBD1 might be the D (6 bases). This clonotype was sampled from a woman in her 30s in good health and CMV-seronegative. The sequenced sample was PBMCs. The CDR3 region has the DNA TGCAGTTACCGACAGGAGCATGGCTACACCTTC. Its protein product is CSYRQEHGYTF.